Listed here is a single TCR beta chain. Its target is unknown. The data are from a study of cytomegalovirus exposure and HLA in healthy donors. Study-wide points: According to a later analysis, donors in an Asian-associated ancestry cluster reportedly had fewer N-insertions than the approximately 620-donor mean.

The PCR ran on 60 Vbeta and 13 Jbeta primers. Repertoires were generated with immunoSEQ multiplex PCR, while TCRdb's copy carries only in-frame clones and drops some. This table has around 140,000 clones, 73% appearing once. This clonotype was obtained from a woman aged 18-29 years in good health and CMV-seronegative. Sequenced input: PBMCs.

The CDR3 protein is CASSSGGTSGRGAETQYF. CDR3 nucleotide sequence: TGCGCCAGCAGCTCCGGAGGGACTAGCGGGAGGGGTGCGGAGACCCAGTACTTC. V gene TRBV5-1 combines with J gene TRBJ2-5; 16 bases are a match to TRBD2. V lost 3 bases, J lost 5 bases, and 10 bases stayed unmatched. The CDR3 extends over 18 amino acids. Germline loops: CDR1 SGHRS, CDR2 YFSETQ.